The rows below give T cell receptor beta chains drawn from one sample of a study of vaccination and CD4 T cells after COVID-19. TCRdb redid the calling of the PCR reads with MiXCR, one entry per CDR3 protein. The sample holds about 26,000 distinct CDR3 sequences, 50% seen once. What these receptors recognize is not known. The specimen was CD4+ T cells from blood, cultured in vitro, collected before SARS-CoV-2 vaccination. These receptors all stem from a human donor who received a COVID-19 vaccine. Each CDR3 is given with its conserved first and last residue. D genes are given only for firm matches. Clone size appears in some rows only: once, few, many, or a class for an expanded clone.

v_call: TRBV12-3/TRBV12-4
j_call: TRBJ1-3
d_call: TRBD1
clone_size: once
cdr3_aa: CASSFYQGAEGNTIYF
cdr3_nt: TGTGCCAGCAGTTTCTATCAGGGGGCGGAGGGAAACACCATATATTTT

v_call: TRBV5-1
j_call: TRBJ2-7
d_call: NA
clone_size: NA
cdr3_aa: CASSLGQSSYEQYF
cdr3_nt: TGCGCCAGCAGCTTGGGGCAGAGCTCCTACGAGCAGTACTTC

v_call: TRBV2
j_call: TRBJ2-3
d_call: TRBD1
clone_size: NA
cdr3_aa: CASVFQGVRTDTQYF
cdr3_nt: TGTGCCAGCGTATTTCAGGGGGTGAGAACAGATACGCAGTATTTT

v_call: TRBV24-1
j_call: TRBJ2-7
d_call: NA
clone_size: few
cdr3_aa: CATSDLRAHEQYF
cdr3_nt: TGTGCCACCAGTGACCTCCGGGCCCACGAGCAGTACTTC

v_call: TRBV7-6
j_call: TRBJ2-7
d_call: NA
clone_size: few
cdr3_aa: CASSFSGSPYEQYF
cdr3_nt: TGTGCCAGCAGCTTCTCAGGGTCTCCCTACGAGCAGTACTTC

v_call: TRBV30
j_call: TRBJ2-5
d_call: NA
clone_size: few
cdr3_aa: CAWSVRGATQYF
cdr3_nt: TGTGCCTGGAGTGTTCGAGGCGCGACCCAGTACTTC

v_call: TRBV6-4
j_call: TRBJ1-2
d_call: NA
clone_size: NA
cdr3_aa: CASSDSSGFGYTF
cdr3_nt: TGTGCCAGCAGTGACTCGTCAGGGTTCGGCTACACCTTC

v_call: TRBV7-3
j_call: TRBJ2-5
d_call: NA
clone_size: NA
cdr3_aa: CASSFPGETQYF
cdr3_nt: TGTGCCAGCAGCTTCCCGGGGGAGACCCAGTACTTC

v_call: TRBV7-9
j_call: TRBJ1-6
d_call: NA
clone_size: NA
cdr3_aa: CASSFGGSNSPLHF
cdr3_nt: TGTGCCAGCAGCTTCGGGGGTTCGAATTCACCCCTCCACTTT

v_call: TRBV24-1
j_call: TRBJ2-5
d_call: TRBD1
clone_size: few
cdr3_aa: CATSAYGTGDEETQYF
cdr3_nt: TGTGCCACCAGTGCCTACGGGACAGGGGACGAAGAGACCCAGTACTTC

v_call: TRBV2
j_call: TRBJ1-1
d_call: NA
clone_size: few
cdr3_aa: CASSVRESTEAFF
cdr3_nt: TGTGCCAGCAGTGTGAGGGAGAGCACTGAAGCTTTCTTT

v_call: TRBV18
j_call: TRBJ1-1
d_call: TRBD1
clone_size: few
cdr3_aa: CASSPAMTGLDFF
cdr3_nt: TGTGCCAGCTCACCCGCAATGACAGGGTTGGATTTCTTT

v_call: TRBV9
j_call: TRBJ1-1
d_call: TRBD1
clone_size: NA
cdr3_aa: CASSPGQENTEAFF
cdr3_nt: TGTGCCAGCAGCCCGGGACAGGAGAACACTGAAGCTTTCTTT

v_call: TRBV2
j_call: TRBJ2-7
d_call: NA
clone_size: few
cdr3_aa: CASSDSTNPGTHEQYF
cdr3_nt: TGTGCCAGCAGTGACTCAACCAACCCTGGGACCCACGAGCAGTACTTC

v_call: TRBV10-3
j_call: TRBJ2-5
d_call: TRBD1
clone_size: NA
cdr3_aa: CAISELGQEVGETQYF
cdr3_nt: TGTGCCATCAGTGAACTCGGACAGGAGGTGGGAGAGACCCAGTACTTC

v_call: TRBV7-9
j_call: TRBJ2-1
d_call: TRBD2
clone_size: NA
cdr3_aa: CASSPESGGQNNEQFF
cdr3_nt: TGTGCCAGCAGCCCCGAGAGCGGGGGCCAGAACAATGAGCAGTTCTTC

v_call: TRBV6-1
j_call: TRBJ2-1
d_call: TRBD1
clone_size: NA
cdr3_aa: CASTSRDRNYNEQFF
cdr3_nt: TGTGCCAGCACCTCTCGGGACAGAAACTACAATGAGCAGTTCTTC

v_call: TRBV7-9
j_call: TRBJ2-3
d_call: NA
clone_size: few
cdr3_aa: CASSGEPRDSWSTDTQYF
cdr3_nt: TGTGCCAGCAGCGGCGAACCACGGGATTCATGGAGCACAGATACGCAGTATTTT

v_call: TRBV19
j_call: TRBJ1-5
d_call: NA
clone_size: few
cdr3_aa: CASNTGIGQPQHF
cdr3_nt: TGTGCCAGTAATACAGGGATAGGTCAGCCCCAGCATTTT

v_call: TRBV19
j_call: TRBJ2-5
d_call: NA
clone_size: NA
cdr3_aa: CASSIYQGLQETQYF
cdr3_nt: TGTGCCAGTAGTATTTATCAGGGGTTACAAGAGACCCAGTACTTC

v_call: TRBV11-3
j_call: TRBJ2-5
d_call: TRBD2
clone_size: few
cdr3_aa: CASSEVGGVYQETQYF
cdr3_nt: TGTGCCAGCAGCGAAGTGGGGGGGGTGTACCAAGAGACCCAGTACTTC

v_call: TRBV6-1
j_call: TRBJ1-4
d_call: TRBD1
clone_size: NA
cdr3_aa: CASSGPGQGREKLFF
cdr3_nt: TGTGCCAGCAGTGGACCGGGACAGGGTCGGGAAAAACTGTTTTTT

v_call: TRBV29-1
j_call: TRBJ2-5
d_call: NA
clone_size: NA
cdr3_aa: CSVGRIGETQYF
cdr3_nt: TGCAGCGTGGGTCGGATAGGCGAGACCCAGTACTTC

v_call: TRBV7-9
j_call: TRBJ1-1
d_call: NA
clone_size: NA
cdr3_aa: CASSLARQGDTEAFF
cdr3_nt: TGTGCCAGCAGCTTAGCAAGACAAGGGGACACTGAAGCTTTCTTT

v_call: TRBV15
j_call: TRBJ1-6
d_call: TRBD1
clone_size: few
cdr3_aa: CATSRDPFPGQGGTPLHF
cdr3_nt: TGTGCCACCAGCAGAGATCCCTTTCCGGGACAGGGCGGGACACCCCTCCACTTT

v_call: TRBV11-2
j_call: TRBJ1-5
d_call: NA
clone_size: NA
cdr3_aa: CASSLDSRGGSNQPQHF
cdr3_nt: TGTGCCAGCAGCTTAGACTCCCGGGGGGGGAGCAATCAGCCCCAGCATTTT

v_call: TRBV30
j_call: TRBJ1-2
d_call: NA
clone_size: NA
cdr3_aa: CAWRGPLFPYGYTF
cdr3_nt: TGTGCCTGGAGGGGACCGCTCTTTCCTTATGGCTACACCTTC

v_call: TRBV20-1
j_call: TRBJ1-6
d_call: NA
clone_size: NA
cdr3_aa: CSARIRGGSPLHF
cdr3_nt: TGCAGTGCTAGAATAAGGGGAGGTTCACCCCTCCACTTT

v_call: TRBV18
j_call: TRBJ1-6
d_call: TRBD1
clone_size: once
cdr3_aa: CASRTGSDMGAYNSPLHF
cdr3_nt: TGTGCCAGCCGGACAGGATCCGATATGGGCGCTTATAATTCACCCCTCCACTTT

v_call: TRBV24-1
j_call: TRBJ2-5
d_call: NA
clone_size: NA
cdr3_aa: CATSDDDKYQETQYF
cdr3_nt: TGTGCCACCAGTGATGACGACAAGTACCAAGAGACCCAGTACTTC

v_call: TRBV5-4
j_call: TRBJ2-3
d_call: TRBD2
clone_size: NA
cdr3_aa: CASSPPGLAGSPTDTQYF
cdr3_nt: TGTGCCAGCAGCCCTCCGGGACTAGCGGGCTCCCCCACAGATACGCAGTATTTT

v_call: TRBV2
j_call: TRBJ2-1
d_call: TRBD2
clone_size: NA
cdr3_aa: CASSTGLGEDEQFF
cdr3_nt: TGTGCCAGCAGTACGGGACTAGGGGAAGATGAGCAGTTCTTC

v_call: TRBV27
j_call: TRBJ2-1
d_call: NA
clone_size: NA
cdr3_aa: CASRGHNEQFF
cdr3_nt: TGTGCCAGCAGGGGACACAATGAGCAGTTCTTC

v_call: TRBV5-4
j_call: TRBJ2-3
d_call: TRBD2
clone_size: few
cdr3_aa: CASSLGGLAGLGPDTQYF
cdr3_nt: TGTGCCAGCAGCTTGGGGGGGCTAGCGGGACTGGGCCCAGATACGCAGTATTTT

v_call: TRBV7-9
j_call: TRBJ1-3
d_call: NA
clone_size: few
cdr3_aa: CASRPDRPYSGNTIYF
cdr3_nt: TGTGCCAGCAGACCCGACAGGCCATACTCTGGAAACACCATATATTTT